A single sample gave rise to the 22 T cell receptor beta chains below, sequenced in a study of T cell repertoires in cytomegalovirus infection. One entry per CDR3 protein, called by TCRdb with MiXCR from the reads. The table records around 100,000 distinct CDR3 sequences, approximately 16% of them present only once. The sample consisted of PBMCs. These receptors originate from a human donor in good health (CMV status not recorded). Some clones in this sample may be carry-over from other donors' samples.

This clonotype occurred a few times. The chain uses TRBV18 and TRBJ1-2, with D maybe TRBD1 (5 bases). The CDR3 has 15 residues. Trimming cost V 2 bases and J 2 bases, with 12 bases left between them. Germline lookup yields CDR1 KGHSH and CDR2 LQKENI. The DNA for the CDR3 is TGTGCCAGCTCACCAACGGGGGACGGGAACTATGGCTACACCTTC. This translates into CASSPTGDGNYGYTF.

V usage is TRBV2 and J usage is TRBJ1-4; 7 nucleotides align to TRBD1. CDR3 size: 14 residues. Germline lookup yields CDR1 SNHLY and CDR2 FYNNEI. V was clipped by 1 base and J by 8 bases; unmatched bases: 4. The CDR3 DNA reads as TGTGCCAGCAGTGAAGTCAGGGGGGAGGAAAAACTGTTTTTT. It codes for CASSEVRGEEKLFF. Based on the CDR3 plus reference TRBV2 and TRBJ1-4, the full variable domain is EPEVTQTPSHQVTQMGQEVILRCVPISNHLYFYWYRQILGQKVEFLVSFYNNEISEKSEIFDDQFSVERPDGSNFTLKIRSTKLEDSAMYFCASSEVRGEEKLFFGSGTQLSVL.

The sample holds many counts of this clonotype. The chain carries TRBV18 and TRBJ1-1; a possible D gene is TRBD1 (5 bases). V shed 2 bases and J shed 1 base, with 11 bases lying between them. The CDR3 runs to 15 residues. Germline V lookup: CDR1 KGHSH, CDR2 LQKENI. In DNA, the CDR3 is TGTGCCAGCTCACCATGGGGTAGGGGGAACACTGAAGCTTTCTTT. This gives the protein CASSPWGRGNTEAFF. Based on the CDR3 plus reference TRBV18 and TRBJ1-1, the full variable domain is NAGVMQNPRHLVRRRGQEARLRCSPMKGHSHVYWYRQLPEEGLKFMVYLQKENIIDESGMPKERFSAEFPKEGPSILRIQQVVRGDSAAYFCASSPWGRGNTEAFFGQGTRLTVV.

This clonotype was seen a handful of times. The chain links TRBV10-3 to TRBJ2-7, with 9 bases identical to TRBD1. The CDR3 sequence is 12 residues long. V was pared by 8 bases and J by 5 bases, with 4 bases of the junction left unmatched. Germline V lookup: CDR1 ENHRY, CDR2 SYGVKD. CDR3 residues: CAIGQGKDEQYF. The CDR3 nucleotides read TGTGCCATCGGACAGGGGAAGGACGAGCAGTACTTC.

The J gene is TRBJ1-6, the V gene TRBV2; TRBD1 matches at 8 bases. J lost 7 bases, V lost 7 bases, and 9 bases had no gene match. Germline V gives CDR1 SNHLY, CDR2 FYNNEI. The CDR3 covers 15 residues. The CDR3 loop reads CASIPQGAQNSPLHF. The CDR3 region has the DNA TGTGCCAGCATACCCCAGGGGGCTCAAAATTCACCCCTCCACTTT.

This clonotype was counted many times. The chain couples TRBV7-9 to TRBJ1-2; unclear D gene. The CDR3 has 17 amino acids. Germline CDR1 and CDR2: SEHNR and FQNEAQ (reference sequence). V gave up 1 base and J gave up 5 bases, with 20 bases separating them. CDR3 amino acids: CASSLEEGSGDRYGYTF. The CDR3 DNA sequence: TGTGCCAGCAGCTTAGAGGAGGGCAGCGGAGATAGGTATGGCTACACCTTC.

The table lists this clonotype with a few counts. V gene TRBV29-1 combines with J gene TRBJ1-2; weak D call: TRBD1 (6 bases). CDR3 length: 13 residues. Trimming took 7 bases from V and 5 from J, leaving 17 bases between them. Germline-derived CDR1 and CDR2 are SQVTM and ANQGSEA. The CDR3 loop is CSASLTGSYGYTF. In DNA, the CDR3 is TGCAGCGCCTCACTGACAGGATCTTATGGCTACACCTTC.

The chain carries TRBV15 and TRBJ2-5, with D perhaps TRBD1 or TRBD2 (6 bases each). The V end was cut by 5 bases, the J end by 5 bases, with 15 bases between. Germline loops: CDR1 LNHNV, CDR2 YYDKDF (reference sequence). The CDR3 runs to 14 residues. The CDR3 nucleotides are TGTGCCACCAGCGGAGGGGGGATGCTGGAGACCCAGTACTTC. It is translated as CATSGGGMLETQYF.

This clonotype has a handful of counts. The chain combines TRBV10-3 with TRBJ2-5, with 11 bases identical to TRBD2. J lost 2 bases, V lost 3 bases, and 11 bases had no gene match. CDR1 is ENHRY and CDR2 is SYGVKD in the germline V gene. The CDR3 sequence is 18 residues long. The CDR3 DNA follows: TGTGCCATCAGTGATTTGGAAATATTAGCGGGGGGGCAAGAGACCCAGTACTTC. The encoded protein is CAISDLEILAGGQETQYF.

This clonotype came up a few times. The chain recombines TRBV24-1 with TRBJ1-5; D is uncertain. The germline gives CDR1 KGHDR, CDR2 SFDVKD. The CDR3 length is 14 residues. The V and J ends lost 5 bases and 0 bases respectively, with 7 bases between them. CDR3 sequence reads: CATSATNSNQPQHF. The CDR3 DNA reads as TGTGCCACCAGTGCCACGAATAGCAATCAGCCCCAGCATTTT.

The CDR3: CSASRPDTQYF. CDR3 coding DNA: TGCAGTGCTAGCCGCCCGGATACGCAGTATTTT. The V gene is TRBV20-1, the J gene TRBJ2-3; D not certain. V was pared by 3 bases and J by 6 bases, with 7 bases between. This CDR3 is built from 11 residues. Germline V gene data show CDR1 as DFQATT and CDR2 as SNEGSKA (reference sequence).

Only a few counts were recorded for this clonotype. The chain joins TRBV5-6 to TRBJ2-7, with 8 bases lining up with TRBD1. The CDR3 covers 15 residues. V trimming: 0 bases; J trimming: 5 bases; junction bases outside the gene matches: 7. CDR1 is SGHDT, CDR2 YYEEEE, per germline. The DNA for the CDR3 is TGTGCCAGCAGCTTGGACTACAGGGGGGCCAACGAGCAGTACTTC. Translation gives CASSLDYRGANEQYF.

This clonotype was seen only a few times. V is TRBV18 and J is TRBJ2-5; a weak D match, TRBD2 (5 bases). The germline gives CDR1 KGHSH, CDR2 LQKENI. V was cut by 6 bases and J by 9 bases, with 14 bases left in between. CDR3 length: 12 residues. CDR3 sequence: CASSQDLWAQYF. In nucleotides, the CDR3 is TGTGCCAGCTCGCAGGACTTATGGGCCCAGTACTTC.

This clonotype has at least ten counts. The gene calls are TRBV7-2 and TRBJ1-5; D not certain. The CDR3 length is 15 residues. Germline values: CDR1 SGHTA, CDR2 FQGNSA. Trimming removed 2 bases from V and 2 bases from J, with 10 bases in between. The CDR3, as DNA: TGTGCCAGCAGCTTATCAGGCTCAGGCAATCAGCCCCAGCATTTT. Protein product: CASSLSGSGNQPQHF.

This clonotype showed up many times. This chain links TRBV7-2 with TRBJ2-1; D might be TRBD1 (6 bases). CDR3 size: 14 residues. Germline-derived CDR1 and CDR2 are SGHTA and FQGNSA. V lost 2 bases to trimming and J lost 4 bases, with 9 bases between them. The CDR3 spells CASSLQGRYNEQFF. The CDR3 DNA follows: TGTGCCAGCAGCTTACAGGGGCGGTACAATGAGCAGTTCTTC.

The gene calls are TRBV12-3 or TRBV12-4 and TRBJ1-5, with a possible D match to TRBD1 (5 bases). This CDR3 region has 12 residues. V lost 6 bases and J 7 bases, leaving 10 bases between the germline ends. Here the CDR3 DNA reads TGTGCCAGCAGGCAGGGTACCCAGCCCCAGCATTTT. Residues: CASRQGTQPQHF.

The genes are TRBV2 and TRBJ2-5, with D possibly being TRBD2 (7 bases). Germline V gene sequence: CDR1 SNHLY, CDR2 FYNNEI. The V end lost 5 bases, the J end lost 5 bases, and 9 bases lay between the germline ends. There are 12 residues in the CDR3. The CDR3 spells CASSWGGETQYF. CDR3 nucleotide sequence: TGTGCCAGCAGTTGGGGGGGCGAGACCCAGTACTTC.

About this clonotype: The junction differs from germline at one of its ends, possibly a read error. The chain links TRBV10-3 to TRBJ1-1; weak D call: TRBD1 (6 bases). Germline CDR1 ENHRY, CDR2 SYGVKD. The CDR3 length is 14 residues. In DNA form, the CDR3 reads TGTGCCGTCAGCCGGGGACATGGTGACACTGAAGCTTTCTTT. This translates into CAVSRGHGDTEAFF.

The chain combines TRBV5-4 with TRBJ2-4; weak D call: TRBD2 (6 bases). The CDR3 loop spans 13 amino acids. The ends were cut back, 4 bases at V and 13 bases at J, with 18 bases in the middle. The V gene's germline CDR1 is SGHNT and CDR2 YYREEE (reference sequence). CDR3 loop: CASSQSNGEVQYF. CDR3 in DNA: TGTGCCAGCAGCCAATCCAACGGGGAGGTACAGTACTTC. The whole variable domain, remainder taken from reference TRBV5-4 and TRBJ2-4, is ETGVTQSPTHLIKTRGQQVTLRCSSQSGHNTVSWYQQALGQGPQFIFQYYREEENGRGNFPPRFSGLQFPNYSSELNVNALELDDSALYLCASSQSNGEVQYFGAGTRLSVL.

This clonotype was counted at least ten times. The chain recombines TRBV5-1 with TRBJ1-1; 8 nucleotides match TRBD1. V shed 5 bases and J 5 bases; nucleotides not matched to a gene: 5. The germline V gene has CDR1 SGHRS and CDR2 YFSETQ. The CDR3 is 13 residues long. The CDR3 spells CASRVQGATEAFF. CDR3 coding DNA: TGCGCCAGCAGGGTCCAGGGGGCGACTGAAGCTTTCTTT.

V gene TRBV20-1 combines with J gene TRBJ2-3; maybe TRBD2 (6 bases). With 4 bases removed from V and 4 bases from J, the gap between germline ends came to 12 bases. CDR1 is DFQATT and CDR2 is SNEGSKA in the germline V gene (reference sequence). This CDR3 contains 13 residues. This CDR3 reads CSANPGVPDTQYF. Written as DNA, the CDR3 is TGCAGTGCTAACCCGGGGGTCCCAGATACGCAGTATTTT.

This clonotype has just a few counts. The chain is built from TRBV27 and TRBJ2-5, with D perhaps TRBD1 (5 bases). This CDR3 comprises 12 residues. V lost 5 bases to trimming and J lost 4 bases, with 8 bases between them. Germline CDR1 is MNHEY and CDR2 is SMNVEV (reference sequence). The CDR3 coding sequence is TGTGCCAGCAGTGGACATACAGAGACCCAGTACTTC. This sequence encodes CASSGHTETQYF.